A selection of T cell receptor beta chains follows, all from one sample in a study of identical twins. TCRdb analysed the 5' RACE reads with MiXCR anew, one entry per CDR3 protein. The top ten hold approximately 7.5% of the sample, which has about 300,000 distinct CDR3 sequences, 9% to 15% seen once. The data also belong to a second study, concerning yellow fever vaccine responses in identical twins.

What was sequenced was CD8+ T cells sorted from blood. Receptor source: a woman between 18 and 29 years old in good health. Each CDR3 is given with its conserved first and last residue. D genes are given only for firm matches. Clone size appears in some rows only: once, few, many, or a class for an expanded clone.

d_call,v_call,j_call,clone_size,cdr3_nt,cdr3_aa
NA,TRBV7-7,TRBJ2-1,NA,TGTGCCAGCAGCCTAGAGTTCGATCAGAGACAGCAGTTCTTC,CASSLEFDQRQQFF
NA,TRBV6-2/TRBV6-3,TRBJ1-2,NA,TGTGCCAGACAGAGGAGCGATGGCTACACCTTC,CARQRSDGYTF
NA,TRBV19,TRBJ2-1,few,TGTGCCAGTAGTATAGATGACTACTACAATGAGCAGTTCTTC,CASSIDDYYNEQFF
TRBD1,TRBV10-1,TRBJ2-2,few,TGCGCCAGCAGTGAGGGTTGGGACAGGGGATCCGGGGAGCTGTTTTTT,CASSEGWDRGSGELFF
NA,TRBV2,TRBJ2-3,NA,TGTGCCAGCAGAGAAAGGAGAGATACGCAGTATTTT,CASRERRDTQYF
TRBD2,TRBV27,TRBJ2-1,NA,TGTGCCAGCAGTGCGGGACTAGCGGGGTGGAATGAGCAGTTCTTC,CASSAGLAGWNEQFF
TRBD2,TRBV6-1,TRBJ2-1,NA,TGTGCCAGCAGTCGGTCTAGCGGGGGCCTTATCTACAATGAGCAGTTCTTC,CASSRSSGGLIYNEQFF
TRBD1,TRBV6-1,TRBJ1-5,few,TGTGCCAGCAGCCTAGGGACAGAACAGCCCCAGCATTTT,CASSLGTEQPQHF
TRBD1,TRBV20-1,TRBJ1-5,NA,TGCAGTGCTATAACGACAGGGCTTAGCAATCAGCCCCAGCATTTT,CSAITTGLSNQPQHF
NA,TRBV15,TRBJ1-5,NA,TGTGCCACCAGCGGTGCCCTACAGGTTAGTCAGCCCCAGCATTTT,CATSGALQVSQPQHF
NA,TRBV7-8,TRBJ2-2,many,TGTGCCAGCAGCACTCACAGAGACACCGGGGAGCTGTTTTTT,CASSTHRDTGELFF
NA,TRBV9,TRBJ2-1,NA,TGTGCCAGCAGCGTAGATCCGAATTACAATGAGCAGTTCTTC,CASSVDPNYNEQFF
NA,TRBV3-1,TRBJ2-5,few,TGTGCCAGCAGCCAAGAAGTCCACAGGCTTCGGGCGGAGACCCAGTACTTC,CASSQEVHRLRAETQYF
TRBD1,TRBV4-1,TRBJ2-5,few,TGCGCCAGCAGCCAAGTTTCTTGGGGACAGGGGGCCGGGGAGACCCAGTACTTC,CASSQVSWGQGAGETQYF
TRBD1,TRBV5-6,TRBJ2-7,once,TGTGCCAGCAGCTGGGGACAGACACTTTACGAGCAGTACTTC,CASSWGQTLYEQYF
NA,TRBV4-1,TRBJ2-5,many,TGCGCCAGCAGCCAAGGGGATTCGGAGACCCAGTACTTC,CASSQGDSETQYF
TRBD2,TRBV4-1,TRBJ2-5,NA,TGCGCCAGCAGCCAGCTAGCGGGGAGGTGGGAGACCCAGTACTTC,CASSQLAGRWETQYF
TRBD1,TRBV11-1,TRBJ1-6,many,TGTGCCAGCAGCTCGGGGCCTACAGGGGGCAGAGGAGCACCCCTCCACTTT,CASSSGPTGGRGAPLHF
NA,TRBV7-9,TRBJ1-1,few,TGTGCCAGCAGCTTTAGAGGAAATGAAGCTTTCTTT,CASSFRGNEAFF
NA,TRBV29-1,TRBJ2-2,NA,TGCAGCGTTGAAGGGGGCAGGGAGCTGTTTTTT,CSVEGGRELFF
NA,TRBV29-1,TRBJ2-2,few,TGCAGCGTTGAGTGGGGTACCTACACCGGGGAGCTGTTTTTT,CSVEWGTYTGELFF
NA,TRBV28,TRBJ2-3,NA,TGTGCCAGCAGTTTTTTCGACGGCCGCGGGAGCACAGATACGCAGTATTTT,CASSFFDGRGSTDTQYF
TRBD2,TRBV25-1,TRBJ2-3,few,TGTGCCAGCAGTGGACTAGCGGGAGAGGTAGATACGCAGTATTTT,CASSGLAGEVDTQYF
NA,TRBV7-2,TRBJ2-7,many,TGTGCCAGCGGTTTCTACGAGCAGTACTTC,CASGFYEQYF
NA,TRBV4-1,TRBJ2-1,many,TGCGCCAGCAGCCCGATGTGGACTTACAGCTACAATGAGCAGTTCTTC,CASSPMWTYSYNEQFF
NA,TRBV7-8,TRBJ2-3,many,TGTGCCAGCAGCTTAGACGGGTACGGTACGCAGTATTTT,CASSLDGYGTQYF
NA,TRBV11-2,TRBJ1-5,few,TGTGCCAGCAGCTTAGGGGAAGCGGCTCAGCCCCAGCATTTT,CASSLGEAAQPQHF
NA,TRBV20-1,TRBJ1-1,few,TGCAGTGCTAGAGTAGAGGACAGCAACACTGAAGCTTTCTTT,CSARVEDSNTEAFF
NA,TRBV20-1,TRBJ2-7,many,TGCAGTGCTGAGGCGGTTCTCACCTACGAGCAGTACTTC,CSAEAVLTYEQYF
NA,TRBV6-1,TRBJ2-3,NA,TGTGCCAGCAGTGAAAGGCGACAGACAACAGATACGCAGTATTTT,CASSERRQTTDTQYF
NA,TRBV4-1,TRBJ2-3,NA,TGCGCCAGCAGAACAAGTCTAGGCACAGATACGCAGTATTTT,CASRTSLGTDTQYF
TRBD1,TRBV7-9,TRBJ1-2,few,TGTGCCAGCAGCCCTGGGACAGGGGTTTTGAGCTATGGCTACACCTTC,CASSPGTGVLSYGYTF